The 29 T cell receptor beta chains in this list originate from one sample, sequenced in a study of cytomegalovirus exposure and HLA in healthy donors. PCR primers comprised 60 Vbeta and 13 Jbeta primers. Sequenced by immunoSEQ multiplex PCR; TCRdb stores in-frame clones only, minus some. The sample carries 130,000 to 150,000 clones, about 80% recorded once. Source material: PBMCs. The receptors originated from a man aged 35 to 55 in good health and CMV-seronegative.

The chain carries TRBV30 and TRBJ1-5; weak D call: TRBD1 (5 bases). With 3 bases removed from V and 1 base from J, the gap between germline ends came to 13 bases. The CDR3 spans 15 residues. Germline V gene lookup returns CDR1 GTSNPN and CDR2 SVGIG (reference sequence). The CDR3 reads CAWRVGHGSNQPQHF. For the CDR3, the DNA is TGTGCCTGGAGAGTAGGACACGGGAGCAATCAGCCCCAGCATTTT.

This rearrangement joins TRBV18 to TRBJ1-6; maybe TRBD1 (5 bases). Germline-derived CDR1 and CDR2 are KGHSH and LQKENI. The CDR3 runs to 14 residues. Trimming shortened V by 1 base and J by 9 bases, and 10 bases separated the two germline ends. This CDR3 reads CASSPQGHSSPLHF. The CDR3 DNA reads TGTGCCAGCTCACCACAGGGGCACAGTTCACCCCTCCACTTT.

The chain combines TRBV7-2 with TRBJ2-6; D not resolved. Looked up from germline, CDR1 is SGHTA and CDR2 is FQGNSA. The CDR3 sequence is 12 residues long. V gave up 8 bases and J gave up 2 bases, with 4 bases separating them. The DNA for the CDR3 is TGTGCCAGCCATCCTGGGGCCAACGTCCTGACTTTC. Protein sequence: CASHPGANVLTF.

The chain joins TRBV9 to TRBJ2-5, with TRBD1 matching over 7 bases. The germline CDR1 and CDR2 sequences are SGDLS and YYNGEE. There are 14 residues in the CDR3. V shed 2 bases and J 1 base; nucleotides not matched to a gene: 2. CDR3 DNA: TGTGCCAGCAGCGTGGGGGACAGCCAAGAGACCCAGTACTTC. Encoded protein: CASSVGDSQETQYF.

The CDR3 protein is CASSPQSPQGPGGYTF. The CDR3, as DNA: TGTGCCAGCTCACCTCAAAGCCCACAGGGGCCGGGAGGCTACACCTTC. The chain has TRBV18 and TRBJ1-2; the match to TRBD1 covers 7 bases. With V trimmed by 3 bases and J by 8 bases, 15 bases remained unmatched. The CDR3 extends over 16 amino acids. The germline V gene encodes CDR1 KGHSH and CDR2 LQKENI.

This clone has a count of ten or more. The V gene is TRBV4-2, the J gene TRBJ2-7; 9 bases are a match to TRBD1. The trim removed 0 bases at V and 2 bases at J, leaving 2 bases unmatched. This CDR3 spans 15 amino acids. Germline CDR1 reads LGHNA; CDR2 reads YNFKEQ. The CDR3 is CASSQEGQGTYEQYF. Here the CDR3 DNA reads TGTGCCAGCAGCCAAGAAGGACAGGGGACCTACGAGCAGTACTTC.

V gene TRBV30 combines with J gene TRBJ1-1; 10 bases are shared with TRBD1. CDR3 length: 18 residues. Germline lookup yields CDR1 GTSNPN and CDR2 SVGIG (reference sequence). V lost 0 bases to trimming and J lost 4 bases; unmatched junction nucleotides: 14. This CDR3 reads CAWSVPRQGAIGITEAFF. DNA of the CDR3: TGTGCCTGGAGTGTCCCGAGACAGGGGGCGATTGGGATCACTGAAGCTTTCTTT.

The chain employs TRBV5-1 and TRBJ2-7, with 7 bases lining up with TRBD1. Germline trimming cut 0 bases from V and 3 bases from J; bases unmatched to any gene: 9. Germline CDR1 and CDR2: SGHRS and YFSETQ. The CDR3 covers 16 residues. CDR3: CASSLGGGEALYEQYF. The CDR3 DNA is TGCGCCAGCAGCTTGGGAGGGGGCGAGGCCCTCTACGAGCAGTACTTC.

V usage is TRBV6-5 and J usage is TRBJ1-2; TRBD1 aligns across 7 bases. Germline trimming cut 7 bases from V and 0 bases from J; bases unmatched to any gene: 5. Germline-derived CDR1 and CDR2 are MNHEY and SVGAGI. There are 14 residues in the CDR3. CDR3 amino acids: CASNPGTANYGYTF. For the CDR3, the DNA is TGTGCCAGCAATCCCGGGACAGCTAACTATGGCTACACCTTC.

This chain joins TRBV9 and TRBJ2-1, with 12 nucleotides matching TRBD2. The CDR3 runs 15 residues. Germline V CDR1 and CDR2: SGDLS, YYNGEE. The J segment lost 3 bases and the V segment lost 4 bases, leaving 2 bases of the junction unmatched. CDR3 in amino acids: CASSPLAGGYNEQFF. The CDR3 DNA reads TGTGCCAGCAGCCCACTAGCGGGGGGCTACAATGAGCAGTTCTTC.

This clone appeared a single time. The CDR3 loop reads CASSHRQGGTDTQYF. The DNA for the CDR3 is TGTGCCAGCAGCCATCGACAGGGCGGGACAGATACGCAGTATTTT. The rearrangement links TRBV28 to TRBJ2-3; 7 nucleotides agree with TRBD1. In germline, CDR1 is MDHEN, CDR2 SYDVKM. The CDR3 is 15 amino acids. V shed 6 bases and J 3 bases; nucleotides not matched to a gene: 9.

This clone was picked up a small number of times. The CDR3 protein is CASSIGTGGSYEQYF. The CDR3 bases are TGTGCCAGTAGTATAGGGACAGGGGGCTCCTACGAGCAGTACTTC. This chain uses TRBV19 with TRBJ2-5, with 10 bases lining up with TRBD1. The J call could be wrong; TRBJ2-7 is a better fit for the DNA end. Germline-derived CDR1 and CDR2 are LNHDA and SQIVND (reference sequence). The CDR3 is 15 residues long.

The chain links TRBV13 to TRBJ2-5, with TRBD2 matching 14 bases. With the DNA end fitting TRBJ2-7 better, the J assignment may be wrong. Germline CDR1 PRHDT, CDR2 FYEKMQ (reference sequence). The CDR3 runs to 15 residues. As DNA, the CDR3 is TGTGCCAGCAGCCAAAGGACTAGCGGGGGGTACGAGCAGTACTTC. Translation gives CASSQRTSGGYEQYF.

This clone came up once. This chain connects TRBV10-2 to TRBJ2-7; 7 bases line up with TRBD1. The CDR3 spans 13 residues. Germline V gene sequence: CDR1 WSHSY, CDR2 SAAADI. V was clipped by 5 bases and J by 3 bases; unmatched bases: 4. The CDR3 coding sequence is TGCGCCAGCAGTAAGGGACAGTACTACGAGCAGTACTTC. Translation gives CASSKGQYYEQYF.

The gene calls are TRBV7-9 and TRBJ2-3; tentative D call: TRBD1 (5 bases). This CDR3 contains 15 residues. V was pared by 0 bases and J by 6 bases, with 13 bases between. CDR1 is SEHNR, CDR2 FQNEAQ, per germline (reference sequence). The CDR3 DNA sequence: TGTGCCAGCAGCTTAGCGCCAGGGAATACCGATACGCAGTATTTT. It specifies CASSLAPGNTDTQYF.

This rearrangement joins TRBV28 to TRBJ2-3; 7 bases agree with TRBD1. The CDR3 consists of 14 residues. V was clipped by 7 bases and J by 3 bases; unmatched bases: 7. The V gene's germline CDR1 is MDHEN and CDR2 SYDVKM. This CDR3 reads CASKSGGSTDTQYF. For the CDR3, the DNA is TGTGCCAGCAAATCAGGGGGTAGTACAGATACGCAGTATTTT.

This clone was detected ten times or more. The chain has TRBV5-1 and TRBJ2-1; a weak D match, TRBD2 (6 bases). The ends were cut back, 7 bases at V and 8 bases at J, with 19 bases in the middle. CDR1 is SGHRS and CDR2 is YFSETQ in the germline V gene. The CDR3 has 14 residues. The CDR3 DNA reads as TGCGCCAGCGGGCCGGGACTCCTAAGTGATGAGCAGTTCTTC. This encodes CASGPGLLSDEQFF.

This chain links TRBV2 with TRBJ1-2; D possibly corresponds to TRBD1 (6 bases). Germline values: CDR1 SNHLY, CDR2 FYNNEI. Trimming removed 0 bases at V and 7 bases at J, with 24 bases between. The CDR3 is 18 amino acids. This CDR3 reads CASSEARQAASRRSGYTF. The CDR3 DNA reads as TGTGCCAGCAGTGAAGCGAGACAGGCGGCAAGTCGTCGAAGTGGCTACACCTTC.

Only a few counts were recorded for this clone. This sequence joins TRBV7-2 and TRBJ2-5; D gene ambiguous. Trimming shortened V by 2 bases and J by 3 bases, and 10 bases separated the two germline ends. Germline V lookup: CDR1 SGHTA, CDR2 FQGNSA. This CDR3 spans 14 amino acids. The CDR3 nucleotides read TGTGCCAGCAGCTTATCACAGTTGAAAGAGACCCAGTACTTC. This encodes CASSLSQLKETQYF.

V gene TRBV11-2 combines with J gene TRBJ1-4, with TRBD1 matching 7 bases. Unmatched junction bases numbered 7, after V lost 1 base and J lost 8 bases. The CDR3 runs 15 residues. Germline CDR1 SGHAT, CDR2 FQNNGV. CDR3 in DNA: TGTGCCAGCAGCTTAGTAAGGGGGCTCAGAGAAAAACTGTTTTTT. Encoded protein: CASSLVRGLREKLFF.

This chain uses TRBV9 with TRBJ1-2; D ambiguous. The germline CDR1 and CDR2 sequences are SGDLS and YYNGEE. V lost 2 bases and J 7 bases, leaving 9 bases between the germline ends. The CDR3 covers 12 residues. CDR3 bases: TGTGCCAGCAGCGTTGGTCTGGCTGGCTACACCTTC. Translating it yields CASSVGLAGYTF. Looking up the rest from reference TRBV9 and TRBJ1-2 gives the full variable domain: DSGVTQTPKHLITATGQRVTLRCSPRSGDLSVYWYQQSLDQGLQFLIQYYNGEERAKGNILERFSAQQFPDLHSELNLSSLELGDSALYFCASSVGLAGYTFGSGTRLTVV.

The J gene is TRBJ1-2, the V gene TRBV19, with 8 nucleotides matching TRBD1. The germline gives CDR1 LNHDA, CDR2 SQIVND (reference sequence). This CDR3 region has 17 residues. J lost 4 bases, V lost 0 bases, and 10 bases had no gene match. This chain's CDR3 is CASSIEVAQGAGYGYTF. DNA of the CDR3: TGTGCCAGTAGTATAGAAGTGGCGCAGGGGGCAGGCTATGGCTACACCTTC. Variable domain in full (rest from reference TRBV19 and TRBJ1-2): DGGITQSPKYLFRKEGQNVTLSCEQNLNHDAMYWYRQDPGQGLRLIYYSQIVNDFQKGDIAEGYSVSREKKESFPLTVTSAQKNPTAFYLCASSIEVAQGAGYGYTFGSGTRLTVV.

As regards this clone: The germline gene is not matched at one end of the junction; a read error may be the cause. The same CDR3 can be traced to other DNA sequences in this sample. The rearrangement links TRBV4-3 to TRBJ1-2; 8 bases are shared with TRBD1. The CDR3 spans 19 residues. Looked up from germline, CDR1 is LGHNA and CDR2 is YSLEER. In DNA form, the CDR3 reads TGCGCCAGCAGCGAAGACGGTTTGGGCAGACAGGGGTACGACTATGGCTACACCTTC. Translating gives CASSEDGLGRQGYDYGYTF.

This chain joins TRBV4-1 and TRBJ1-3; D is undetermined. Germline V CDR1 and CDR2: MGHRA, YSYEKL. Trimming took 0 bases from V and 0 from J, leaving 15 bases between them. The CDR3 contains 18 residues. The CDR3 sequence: CASSQDRAGSGSGNTIYF. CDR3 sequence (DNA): TGCGCCAGCAGCCAAGACCGGGCGGGCTCCGGCTCTGGAAACACCATATATTTT.

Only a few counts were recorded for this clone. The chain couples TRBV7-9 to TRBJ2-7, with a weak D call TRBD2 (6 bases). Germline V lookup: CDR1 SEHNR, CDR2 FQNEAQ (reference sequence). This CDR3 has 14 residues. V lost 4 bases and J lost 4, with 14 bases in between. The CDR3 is CASSSAAGRYEQYF. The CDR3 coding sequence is TGTGCCAGCAGCTCAGCGGCAGGGAGGTACGAGCAGTACTTC.

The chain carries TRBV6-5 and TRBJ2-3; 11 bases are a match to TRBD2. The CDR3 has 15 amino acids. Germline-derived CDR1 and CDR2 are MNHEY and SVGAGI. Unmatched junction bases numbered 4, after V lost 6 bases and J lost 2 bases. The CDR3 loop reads CASRVAGGVTDTQYF. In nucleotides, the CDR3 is TGTGCCAGCAGGGTAGCGGGGGGGGTCACAGATACGCAGTATTTT.

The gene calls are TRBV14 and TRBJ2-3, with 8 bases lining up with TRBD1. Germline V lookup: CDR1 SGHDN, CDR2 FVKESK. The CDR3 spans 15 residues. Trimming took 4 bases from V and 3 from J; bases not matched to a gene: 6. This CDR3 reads CASSREQGVTDTQYF. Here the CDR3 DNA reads TGTGCCAGCAGCCGAGAACAGGGGGTGACAGATACGCAGTATTTT.

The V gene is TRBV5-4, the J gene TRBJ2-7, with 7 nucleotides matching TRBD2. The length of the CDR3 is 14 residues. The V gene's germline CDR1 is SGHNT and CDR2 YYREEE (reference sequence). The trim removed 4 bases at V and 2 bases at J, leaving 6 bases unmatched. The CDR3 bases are TGTGCCAGCAGCACGGGAGGACTACCCTACGAGCAGTACTTC. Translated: CASSTGGLPYEQYF.

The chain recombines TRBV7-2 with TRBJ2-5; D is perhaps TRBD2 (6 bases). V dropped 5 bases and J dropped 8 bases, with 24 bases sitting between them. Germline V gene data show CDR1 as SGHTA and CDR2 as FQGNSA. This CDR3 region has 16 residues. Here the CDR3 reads CASSPDQVAGLRTQYF. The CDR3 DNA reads TGTGCCAGCAGCCCAGATCAGGTTGCGGGGCTAAGAACCCAGTACTTC.